This is a list of T cell receptor beta chains from one sample in a study of OX40 agonist ivuxolimab in advanced cancers. Sequencing used immunoSEQ multiplex PCR; TCRdb keeps in-frame clones, though not all of them. The repertoire holds 65,000 to 100,000 clones, with around 88% as singletons. The material was CD4+ or CD8+ T cells sorted from blood, obtained in a trial of the OX40 agonist ivuxolimab. The receptors come from an adult with an advanced solid tumor such as melanoma, head and neck, liver or kidney cancer. Both conserved end residues are part of each CDR3. A D gene is named only where the DNA matches it firmly.

v_gene	j_gene	d_gene	CDR3aa	CDR3nt
TRBV28	TRBJ2-3	.	CASSLGGSIDTQYF	TGTGCCAGCAGTTTAGGTGGGAGTATCGATACGCAGTATTTT
TRBV5-1	TRBJ2-1	TRBD1	CATSLDTGVSYNEQFF	TGCGCCACCTCGTTAGACACAGGGGTCTCCTACAATGAGCAGTTCTTC
TRBV18	TRBJ2-1	.	CASSPPTGVGGEQFF	TGTGCCAGCTCACCACCGACGGGAGTTGGCGGTGAGCAGTTCTTC
TRBV25-1	TRBJ1-2	.	CASSEAGAPNYGYTF	TGTGCCAGCAGTGAGGCGGGGGCCCCTAACTATGGCTACACCTTC
TRBV7-8	TRBJ2-5	TRBD1	CASSIITGGGIETQYF	TGTGCCAGCAGCATCATTACAGGGGGCGGAATAGAGACCCAGTACTTC
TRBV6-1	TRBJ2-7	.	CASRAVSYEQYF	TGTGCCAGCAGGGCTGTTTCCTACGAGCAGTACTTC
TRBV5-1	TRBJ2-7	.	CASSLGGSSYEQYF	TGCGCCAGCAGCTTGGGAGGAAGCTCCTACGAGCAGTACTTC
TRBV29-1	TRBJ2-7	.	CSVLGRYYEQYF	TGCAGCGTACTCGGACGGTACTACGAGCAGTACTTC
TRBV28	TRBJ2-1	.	CASGRSGSPYNEQFF	TGTGCCAGCGGGCGTTCGGGATCTCCCTACAATGAGCAGTTCTTC
TRBV4-3	TRBJ2-4	.	CASSQDTGRTLAYF	TGCGCCAGCAGCCAAGATACTGGACGGACCCTTGCGTACTTC
TRBV10-3	TRBJ1-2	.	CAITGRDSSGYTF	TGTGCCATCACCGGGCGGGACTCCAGTGGCTACACCTTC